Listed here is a single T cell receptor beta chain. Its antigen is unidentified. This sample was included in a study of T cells in Graves' hyperthyroidism and ophthalmopathy. Findings and caveats of the study: Most thyroid clonotypes with frequency above 0.001 were detected in blood.

There are 12 residues in the CDR3. The V end was cut by 5 bases, the J end by 4 bases, with 11 bases between. CDR1 is DFQATT, CDR2 SNEGSKA, per germline (reference sequence). TCR beta CDR3 sequences were amplified from RNA transcripts. First-round RT-PCR with HTBI primers amplified the TCR CDR3 region. Via MiXCR, TCRdb re-called the multiplex PCR reads, giving one row per CDR3 protein. The top ten clones hold 15% to 20% of a sample with roughly 500,000 distinct CDR3 sequences, around 45% of them seen once. This TCR was sampled from an adult woman with Graves' disease, either hyperthyroidism or ophthalmopathy (not recorded which). The sequenced sample consisted of peripheral blood or thyroid tissue (not recorded which). The V and J genes are TRBV20-1 and TRBJ1-1, with D uncertain. The CDR3 sequence: CSAPASSTEAFF. As DNA, the CDR3 is TGCAGTGCTCCAGCAAGTTCCACTGAAGCTTTCTTT.